This record looks at one T cell receptor (beta chain) sequence and its context. The antigen remains undetermined. This specimen comes from a study of molecular identifiers for immune sequencing clone quantification. Naive CD8 libraries were made from about 20,000 to 1,000,000 sorted cells, and they used 10%, 30% or 50% RNA. Naive CD8 T cells, phenotype CD8+CD4-CCR7+CD45RA+, were sorted. General observations from the study: Molecules of identical TCR sharing a barcode could underestimate highly expanded clone sizes.

This CDR3 contains 12 residues. With 5 bases removed from V and 5 bases from J, the gap between germline ends came to 9 bases. In preparing bulk TCR libraries, previously described methods and listed TCR primers were used. From the PCR reads, TCRdb called clonotypes with MiXCR, one entry per CDR3 protein. The sample lists 50,000 to 75,000 distinct CDR3 sequences, 15% to 20% seen once, with about 1.5% in the top ten. The chain employs TRBV12-3 or TRBV12-4 and TRBJ1-1; D gene ambiguous. This receptor was identified in a human donor in good health. Some libraries in this study had Jurkat cell RNA spiked in. The sample comprised naive CD8+ T cells from blood, with Jurkat cell RNA spiked in. Subset given: FACS-sorted CD8+CD4-CCR7+CD45RA+ naive T cells. Here the CDR3 reads CASSETRTEAFF. The CDR3 DNA follows: TGTGCCAGCAGTGAGACAAGGACTGAAGCTTTCTTT.